What follows are 26 T cell receptor beta chains derived from one specimen sequenced in a study of regulatory T cells in long-lasting Graves disease. The time point was: persistent/refractory GD, antithyroid drugs over 5 years with positive TRAb. Making the TCR library involved RNA that had been extracted from PBMCs. Combining iRepertoire HTBI primers with Arm-PCR of CDR3 regions, the authors built TCR beta libraries. TCRdb called the multiplex PCR reads again in MiXCR, with one record for every CDR3 protein. Seen here are fewer than 450,000 distinct CDR3 sequences, about 20% observed once, and the top ten hold 20%. Sequencing was performed on peripheral blood mononuclear cells (PBMCs), taken when the disease was refractory, from a patient treated with antithyroid drugs. The receptors were sampled from a female donor with Graves disease.

This clonotype has at least ten counts. V usage is TRBV7-9 and J usage is TRBJ2-7; TRBD2 matches 10 bases. Germline lookup yields CDR1 SEHNR and CDR2 FQNEAQ (reference sequence). The V segment lost 4 bases and the J segment 7 bases; nucleotides outside the gene matches: 7. CDR3 length: 14 residues. CDR3 residues: CASSWEREGREQYF. In DNA, the CDR3 is TGTGCCAGCAGCTGGGAGCGGGAGGGCCGGGAGCAGTACTTC. The entire variable domain, with the rest obtained from reference TRBV7-9 and TRBJ2-7, is as follows: DTGVSQNPRHKITKRGQNVTFRCDPISEHNRLYWYRQTLGQGPEFLTYFQNEAQLEKSRLLSDRFSAERPKGSFSTLEIQRTEQGDSAMYLCASSWEREGREQYFGPGTRLTVT.

The genes are TRBV6-7 and TRBJ2-7; D gene ambiguous. TRBV6-7 is classed as an ORF, of uncertain function. V lost 7 bases to trimming and J lost 0 bases, with 19 bases between them. The CDR3 runs to 16 residues. CDR3 sequence (DNA): TGTGCCAGCATCCTATCGAATAGGAGAAGCTCCTACGAGCAGTACTTC. Its protein product is CASILSNRRSSYEQYF.

Ten or more counts support this clonotype. The chain uses TRBV6-1 and TRBJ2-7; 9 bases fit TRBD1. The CDR3 is 15 residues long. Germline V gene sequence: CDR1 MNHNS, CDR2 SASEGT. The trim removed 7 bases at V and 1 base at J, leaving 8 bases unmatched. CDR3 sequence reads: CASTIAGTGSYEQYF. CDR3 bases: TGTGCCAGCACCATAGCCGGGACAGGGTCCTACGAGCAGTACTTC.

Ten or more counts support this clonotype. The rearrangement joins TRBV30 to TRBJ1-2; no definite D call. In germline, CDR1 is GTSNPN, CDR2 SVGIG (reference sequence). CDR3 length equals 8 residues. CDR3 region: CASHGYTF. CDR3 coding DNA: TGTGCTTCTCATGGCTACACCTTC.

Many counts were recorded for this clonotype. The chain uses TRBV30 and TRBJ2-5; 7 bases fit TRBD1. The V gene end was trimmed by 5 bases and the J gene end by 0 bases; junction bases not matched to a gene: 0. Germline V gives CDR1 GTSNPN, CDR2 SVGIG (reference sequence). The CDR3 totals 12 residues. CDR3 sequence: CAWDRDQETQYF. The CDR3 bases are TGTGCCTGGGACAGGGACCAAGAGACCCAGTACTTC.

This clonotype was counted only a few times. The gene calls are TRBV7-2 and TRBJ2-7; D might be TRBD1 (5 bases). The CDR3 is 15 residues long. Trimming took off 2 bases at V and 3 bases at J, with 14 bases between the two ends. Germline V gives CDR1 SGHTA, CDR2 FQGNSA. In DNA, the CDR3 is TGTGCCAGCAGCTTAAGTCAGGGTTCTATCTACGAGCAGTACTTC. It yields the protein CASSLSQGSIYEQYF. The full variable domain, with the rest looked up from reference TRBV7-2 and TRBJ2-7, is GAGVSQSPSNKVTEKGKDVELRCDPISGHTALYWYRQSLGQGLEFLIYFQGNSAPDKSGLPSDRFSAERTGGSVSTLTIQRTQQEDSAVYLCASSLSQGSIYEQYFGPGTRLTVT.

About this clonotype: A read error may account for a junction end that differs from germline. The rearrangement links TRBV7-9 to TRBJ2-1, with 7 positions matching TRBD2. CDR3 length equals 13 residues. Germline V lookup: CDR1 SEHNR, CDR2 FQNEAQ (reference sequence). CDR3: CASSLAEYNEQFF. The CDR3 DNA reads as TGTGCCAGCAGCCTAGCGGAGTACAATGAGCAGTTCTTC.

In the case of this clonotype: With a much larger clone just one base away, this may be a read error. The chain has TRBV2 and TRBJ2-4, with 8 bases that match TRBD1. Unmatched junction bases numbered 3, after V lost 6 bases and J lost 5 bases. The CDR3 sequence is 13 residues long. Germline V CDR1 and CDR2: SNHLY, FYNNEI. The CDR3 DNA reads as TGTGCCAGCAGAGAGACAGGGGAAAACATTCAGTACTTC. It yields the protein CASRETGENIQYF.

V gene TRBV15 combines with J gene TRBJ1-6; 8 nucleotides agree with TRBD1. Germline V gives CDR1 LNHNV, CDR2 YYDKDF (reference sequence). Trimming at V came to 0 bases and at J to 8 bases, leaving 3 bases not matched to a gene. The CDR3 extends over 15 amino acids. The CDR3 bases are TGTGCCACCAGCAGAGAGGACAGGGTTTATTCACCCCTCCACTTT. It translates to CATSREDRVYSPLHF. Drawing the rest from reference TRBV15 and TRBJ1-6, the complete variable domain is DAMVIQNPRYQVTQFGKPVTLSCSQTLNHNVMYWYQQKSSQAPKLLFHYYDKDFNNEADTPDNFQSRRPNTSFCFLDIRSPGLGDTAMYLCATSREDRVYSPLHFGNGTRLTVT.

The chain employs TRBV28 and TRBJ1-2; possible D gene TRBD1, 5 bases. This CDR3 has 16 amino acids. Per germline, CDR1 MDHEN and CDR2 SYDVKM. The germline V and J ends were trimmed by 2 bases and 4 bases, with 17 bases remaining between them. The CDR3 is CASSLRGVNPSYGYTF. The CDR3 nucleotides are TGTGCCAGCAGTTTACGGGGGGTGAACCCTAGCTATGGCTACACCTTC.

The V and J genes are TRBV5-1 and TRBJ2-7; 7 bases match TRBD1. Unmatched junction bases numbered 11, after V lost 3 bases and J lost 5 bases. This CDR3 has 15 residues. Germline assignment: CDR1 SGHRS and CDR2 YFSETQ. The CDR3 sequence: CASSSTGAGDHEQYF. CDR3 DNA sequence: TGCGCCAGCAGCTCCACAGGGGCGGGCGATCACGAGCAGTACTTC.

This clonotype was detected ten times or more. The V gene is TRBV7-9, the J gene TRBJ2-7; 10 bases fit TRBD2. The V gene's germline CDR1 is SEHNR and CDR2 FQNEAQ (reference sequence). CDR3 length: 18 residues. Losses at the gene ends were 0 bases for V and 1 base for J; bases not matched to a gene: 9. In DNA, the CDR3 is TGTGCCAGCAGCTTAGCATTGGCGGCTAGCGGGAGTTCCTACGAGCAGTACTTC. Residues: CASSLALAASGSSYEQYF. Based on the CDR3 plus reference TRBV7-9 and TRBJ2-7, the full variable domain is DTGVSQNPRHKITKRGQNVTFRCDPISEHNRLYWYRQTLGQGPEFLTYFQNEAQLEKSRLLSDRFSAERPKGSFSTLEIQRTEQGDSAMYLCASSLALAASGSSYEQYFGPGTRLTVT.

This clonotype turned up a few times. The chain carries TRBV10-3 and TRBJ1-1, with 8 bases fitting TRBD1. The J segment lost 0 bases and the V segment lost 6 bases, leaving 6 bases of the junction unmatched. From germline, CDR1 is ENHRY and CDR2 SYGVKD. This CDR3 is built from 15 residues. DNA for the CDR3: TGTGCCATCAGCGCGGGGACAGGTTTGAACACTGAAGCTTTCTTT. Protein product: CAISAGTGLNTEAFF.

This clonotype was seen ten or more times. The chain joins TRBV7-9 to TRBJ2-2, with no clear D. The CDR3 contains 14 residues. Germline V lookup: CDR1 SEHNR, CDR2 FQNEAQ (reference sequence). Between the trimmed V and J ends, which lost 5 bases and 1 base, there was a span of 8 bases. The DNA for the CDR3 is TGTGCCAGCAGCCTCTGGGAGAACACCGGGGAGCTGTTTTTT. Its translation is CASSLWENTGELFF. Variable domain in full (rest from reference TRBV7-9 and TRBJ2-2): DTGVSQNPRHKITKRGQNVTFRCDPISEHNRLYWYRQTLGQGPEFLTYFQNEAQLEKSRLLSDRFSAERPKGSFSTLEIQRTEQGDSAMYLCASSLWENTGELFFGEGSRLTVL.

This clonotype occurred a few times. This chain uses TRBV19 with TRBJ1-5, with D possibly TRBD1 on 5 matching bases. The CDR3 runs to 14 residues. The V end was cut by 7 bases, the J end by 4 bases, with 14 bases between. Germline V gives CDR1 LNHDA, CDR2 SQIVND (reference sequence). In DNA form, the CDR3 reads TGTGCCAGTAATTATAAGTGGGGGAATCAGCCCCAGCATTTT. Translation gives CASNYKWGNQPQHF.

The chain recombines TRBV30 with TRBJ1-2; 7 bases are a match to TRBD1. CDR1 and CDR2 from the germline V gene are GTSNPN and SVGIG (reference sequence). The CDR3 runs 15 residues. V trimming: 1 base; J trimming: 5 bases; junction bases outside the gene matches: 10. The CDR3 spells CAWSEGGGLGYGYTF. DNA for the CDR3: TGTGCCTGGAGTGAAGGGGGCGGCTTGGGATATGGCTACACCTTC.

This clonotype was picked up a small number of times. The chain joins TRBV5-5 to TRBJ1-3; the D gene is possibly TRBD1 (5 bases). The germline V gene encodes CDR1 SGHKS and CDR2 YYEKEE (reference sequence). The CDR3 runs to 13 residues. Trimming took 7 bases from V and 0 from J, leaving 8 bases between them. DNA for the CDR3: TGTGCCAGCCAGGGTGACTCTGGAAACACCATATATTTT. Residues: CASQGDSGNTIYF.

V and J are TRBV29-1 and TRBJ1-1, with D possibly matching TRBD1 (5 bases). Deletions cut 1 base from V and 10 bases from J, with 10 bases between. The CDR3 has 11 residues. CDR1 is SQVTM, CDR2 ANQGSEA, per germline. As DNA, the CDR3 is TGCAGCGTTGAAGGCCCTACAGGAGCTTTCTTT. Translation gives CSVEGPTGAFF.

V and J are TRBV7-2 and TRBJ1-4, with a possible D match to TRBD1 (6 bases). The CDR3 totals 14 residues. Germline lookup yields CDR1 SGHTA and CDR2 FQGNSA. V was cut by 5 bases and J by 8 bases, with 15 bases left in between. The CDR3 region is CASSVQGMGEKLFF. The CDR3 region has the DNA TGTGCCAGCAGCGTCCAGGGGATGGGGGAAAAACTGTTTTTT.

On this clonotype: A read error is possible here, since a much larger clone lies one base away. The CDR3 end shows no conserved phenylalanine or tryptophan, and so a read error is likely. This rearrangement joins TRBV6-1 to TRBJ1-5; TRBD1 matches at 9 bases. The CDR3 is made up of 17 amino acids. Germline lookup yields CDR1 MNHNS and CDR2 SASEGT. Trimming cost V 6 bases and J 1 base; bases outside gene matches: 10. For the CDR3, the DNA is TGTGCCAGCAGGACAAACAGGGGGCGATGGAGCAATCAGCCCCAGCATTCT. Protein: CASRTNRGRWSNQPQHS.

This clonotype was seen repeatedly, ten times or more. The rearrangement uses TRBV12-3 or TRBV12-4 and TRBJ1-4; unclear D gene. The CDR3 covers 12 residues. The germline V and J ends were trimmed by 6 bases and 4 bases, with 6 bases remaining between them. CDR3 region: CASRDLNEKLFF. DNA for the CDR3: TGTGCCAGCAGAGACCTTAATGAAAAACTGTTTTTT.

Ten or more counts support this clonotype. The V call is TRBV6-1, the J call TRBJ1-1; the match to TRBD1 covers 7 bases. V lost 7 bases to trimming and J lost 0 bases; unmatched junction nucleotides: 14. Germline V lookup: CDR1 MNHNS, CDR2 SASEGT. CDR3 length: 17 amino acids. The CDR3 reads CASTAGTDETMNTEAFF. Written as DNA, the CDR3 is TGTGCCAGCACCGCCGGGACAGACGAAACCATGAACACTGAAGCTTTCTTT.

The gene calls are TRBV20-1 and TRBJ2-5; 7 bases map to TRBD2. The germline V gene has CDR1 DFQATT and CDR2 SNEGSKA (reference sequence). The CDR3 consists of 13 residues. The junction had 3 bases not matched to a gene; V was cut back by 2 bases and J by 3 bases. The CDR3 bases are TGCAGTGCTAGACCTCTAGCGGAAGAGACCCAGTACTTC. Protein sequence: CSARPLAEETQYF.

This clonotype was counted at least ten times. The V gene is TRBV3-2, the J gene TRBJ2-5; the D call in the table, TRBD1, was not verified against the DNA. TRBV3-2 is shown as a pseudogene. There are 18 residues in the CDR3. CDR3 residues: CASSQGGTSFTTLRTQYF. In nucleotides, the CDR3 is TGTGCCAGCAGCCAAGGCGGGACATCTTTCACTACCCTCAGGACCCAGTACTTC.

This chain joins TRBV9 and TRBJ1-3; 8 nucleotides line up with TRBD1. J was trimmed by 4 bases and V by 2 bases; bases with no gene match: 8. CDR3 length: 16 residues. Germline values: CDR1 SGDLS, CDR2 YYNGEE. The CDR3 here is CASSVAGGWGGNTIYF. The DNA of the CDR3 is TGTGCCAGCAGCGTTGCAGGGGGCTGGGGAGGAAACACCATATATTTT. The variable domain in full, with the rest retrieved from reference TRBV9 and TRBJ1-3, is DSGVTQTPKHLITATGQRVTLRCSPRSGDLSVYWYQQSLDQGLQFLIQYYNGEERAKGNILERFSAQQFPDLHSELNLSSLELGDSALYFCASSVAGGWGGNTIYFGEGSWLTVV.

On this clonotype: A much larger clonotype is one base distant, so this may be a read error. V usage is TRBV20-1 and J usage is TRBJ1-1; unclear D gene. V lost 1 base to trimming and J lost 5 bases, with 14 bases between them. The CDR3 is made up of 14 amino acids. The germline gives CDR1 DFQATT, CDR2 SNEGSKA (reference sequence). The CDR3 region has the DNA TGCAGTGCTAGAGCCGACATGGACCGGACTGAAGCTTTCTTT. Its translation is CSARADMDRTEAFF.